Listed below are T cell receptor beta chains from one sample, sequenced in a study of OX40 agonist ivuxolimab in advanced cancers. Clones were sequenced by immunoSEQ multiplex PCR, and TCRdb holds only the in-frame ones, with some missing. The table shows roughly 66,000 clones, with roughly 80% occurring only once. The sequencing used CD4+ or CD8+ T cells sorted from blood, collected in a trial of the OX40 agonist ivuxolimab. Every receptor here comes from an adult with an advanced solid tumor such as melanoma, head and neck, liver or kidney cancer. The CDR3 runs from the conserved cysteine through the conserved F or W. Fields, in order: J gene, V gene, clone size, D gene, CDR3 protein, CDR3 DNA. D genes are given only for firm matches. Not all rows give a size; the values are once, few, many and, for expanded clones, a class.

J: TRBJ1-5
V: TRBV7-2
size: NA
D: TRBD1
CDR3: CASSRVGQGGGQPQHF
DNA: TGTGCCAGCAGCCGCGTCGGACAGGGAGGAGGTCAGCCCCAGCATTTT

J: TRBJ2-5
V: TRBV19
size: few
D: NA
CDR3: CASSPAPQGQETQYF
DNA: TGTGCCAGTAGTCCGGCCCCCCAGGGCCAAGAGACCCAGTACTTC

J: TRBJ2-5
V: TRBV2
size: NA
D: NA
CDR3: CASSELRGLKETQYF
DNA: TGTGCCAGCAGTGAATTGAGGGGACTCAAAGAGACCCAGTACTTC

J: TRBJ2-3
V: TRBV29-1
size: NA
D: TRBD1
CDR3: CSVERQGTGSTDTQYF
DNA: TGCAGCGTTGAAAGGCAAGGGACAGGGAGCACAGATACGCAGTATTTT

J: TRBJ2-5
V: TRBV7-9
size: NA
D: NA
CDR3: CASSLAGNRPETQYF
DNA: TGTGCCAGCAGCTTAGCTGGAAATAGACCAGAGACCCAGTACTTC

J: TRBJ2-7
V: TRBV5-1
size: NA
D: TRBD2
CDR3: CASSLQGLAVTYEQYF
DNA: TGCGCCAGCAGCTTGCAGGGACTAGCGGTTACCTACGAGCAGTACTTC

J: TRBJ1-2
V: TRBV21-1
size: NA
D: NA
CDR3: CASSAGPRNYGYTF
DNA: TGTGCCAGCAGCGCAGGTCCTCGTAACTATGGCTACACCTTC

J: TRBJ1-4
V: TRBV29-1
size: NA
D: TRBD1
CDR3: CSVKGTGEMEKLFF
DNA: TGCAGCGTAAAAGGTACAGGGGAGATGGAAAAACTGTTTTTT

J: TRBJ1-6
V: TRBV21-1
size: NA
D: NA
CDR3: CASSRQDGTFSPLHF
DNA: TGTGCCAGCAGCAGACAGGACGGGACCTTTTCACCCCTCCACTTT

J: TRBJ1-3
V: TRBV19
size: NA
D: TRBD1
CDR3: CATRDRVNTIYF
DNA: TGTGCCACCAGGGACAGGGTAAACACCATATATTTT

J: TRBJ1-2
V: TRBV4-3
size: NA
D: TRBD1
CDR3: CASSQDFGTGGGYTF
DNA: TGCGCCAGCAGCCAAGATTTCGGGACAGGAGGTGGCTACACCTTC

J: TRBJ2-1
V: TRBV11-3
size: NA
D: TRBD2
CDR3: CASSLRRTSGRTLVYNEQFF
DNA: TGTGCCAGCAGCTTACGGCGAACTAGCGGGAGAACCTTGGTCTACAATGAGCAGTTCTTC

J: TRBJ2-1
V: TRBV7-3
size: NA
D: NA
CDR3: CASSLTLADEQFF
DNA: TGTGCCAGCAGCTTAACGCTAGCCGATGAGCAGTTCTTC

J: TRBJ2-7
V: TRBV11-2
size: NA
D: TRBD2
CDR3: CASSRTSGSNPLSEQYF
DNA: TGTGCCAGCAGCAGGACTAGCGGGAGTAATCCCCTCAGCGAGCAGTACTTC

J: TRBJ1-5
V: TRBV6-6
size: NA
D: NA
CDR3: CASSSNSGNQPQHF
DNA: TGTGCCAGCAGTTCGAACTCGGGCAATCAGCCCCAGCATTTT

J: TRBJ1-1
V: TRBV5-1
size: NA
D: NA
CDR3: CASSRDYTEAFF
DNA: TGCGCCAGCAGCAGGGACTACACTGAAGCTTTCTTT

J: TRBJ1-5
V: TRBV28
size: once
D: NA
CDR3: CASSRDPLVQPQHF
DNA: TGTGCCAGCAGCCGGGACCCCCTAGTCCAGCCCCAGCATTTT

J: TRBJ2-5
V: TRBV15
size: NA
D: NA
CDR3: CATSRDRGAQETQYF
DNA: TGTGCCACCAGCAGAGATCGGGGGGCGCAGGAGACCCAGTACTTC

J: TRBJ2-1
V: TRBV5-1
size: NA
D: TRBD2
CDR3: CASSLALAGDSNEQFF
DNA: TGCGCCAGCAGCTTGGCTCTAGCGGGAGATAGCAATGAGCAGTTCTTC

J: TRBJ2-2
V: TRBV25-1
size: NA
D: TRBD1
CDR3: CASSDQRTGLNTGELFF
DNA: TGTGCCAGCAGTGACCAGAGGACAGGGTTAAACACCGGGGAGCTGTTTTTT

J: TRBJ2-7
V: TRBV2
size: NA
D: TRBD1
CDR3: CASSVSTGLSYEQYF
DNA: TGTGCCAGCAGTGTATCGACAGGGCTTTCCTACGAGCAGTACTTC

J: TRBJ2-5
V: TRBV7-2
size: once
D: NA
CDR3: CASSLSSRETQYF
DNA: TGTGCCAGCAGCTTATCCTCCCGGGAGACCCAGTACTTC

J: TRBJ2-5
V: TRBV7-3
size: NA
D: TRBD2
CDR3: CASSLSTSGREETQYF
DNA: TGTGCCAGCAGCTTATCGACTAGCGGGAGGGAGGAGACCCAGTACTTC

J: TRBJ1-5
V: TRBV5-5
size: NA
D: TRBD1
CDR3: CASSAGTGHSNQPQHF
DNA: TGTGCCAGCAGCGCCGGGACAGGGCATAGCAATCAGCCCCAGCATTTT

J: TRBJ2-1
V: TRBV29-1
size: NA
D: TRBD2
CDR3: CSSPGAGVDNEQFF
DNA: TGCAGCTCTCCCGGAGCGGGAGTCGACAATGAGCAGTTCTTC

J: TRBJ2-2
V: TRBV7-9
size: NA
D: NA
CDR3: CASSRVEELFF
DNA: TGTGCCAGCAGCAGGGTAGAGGAGCTGTTTTTT

J: TRBJ1-3
V: TRBV5-4
size: NA
D: NA
CDR3: CASSFQTSGNTIYF
DNA: TGTGCCAGCAGCTTTCAGACCTCTGGAAACACCATATATTTT

J: TRBJ2-2
V: TRBV6-1
size: NA
D: NA
CDR3: CASSEAGGELFF
DNA: TGTGCCAGCAGTGAAGCGGGCGGGGAGCTGTTTTTT

J: TRBJ2-3
V: TRBV29-1
size: once
D: NA
CDR3: CSVALSDTQYF
DNA: TGCAGCGTTGCCCTTTCAGATACGCAGTATTTT

J: TRBJ1-1
V: TRBV2
size: NA
D: TRBD1
CDR3: CASSGAPGQGGTEAFF
DNA: TGTGCCAGCAGTGGGGCCCCGGGACAGGGGGGCACTGAAGCTTTCTTT

J: TRBJ1-5
V: TRBV11-2
size: NA
D: NA
CDR3: CASSLGVGAGNQPQHF
DNA: TGTGCCAGCAGCTTAGGGGTCGGGGCGGGCAATCAGCCCCAGCATTTT

J: TRBJ1-3
V: TRBV19
size: NA
D: NA
CDR3: CASSIGGASGNTIYF
DNA: TGTGCCAGTAGTATCGGGGGGGCCTCTGGAAACACCATATATTTT

J: TRBJ1-1
V: TRBV28
size: NA
D: NA
CDR3: CASNFFSEAFF
DNA: TGTGCCAGCAATTTTTTCTCTGAAGCTTTCTTT

J: TRBJ1-2
V: TRBV19
size: NA
D: TRBD1
CDR3: CASLPDRGSGYTF
DNA: TGTGCCAGCTTGCCCGACAGGGGAAGCGGCTACACCTTC

J: TRBJ2-7
V: TRBV5-1
size: NA
D: NA
CDR3: CASSLWGAGTYEQYF
DNA: TGCGCCAGCAGCTTGTGGGGGGCGGGGACCTACGAGCAGTACTTC

J: TRBJ2-2
V: TRBV12-2
size: NA
D: NA
CDR3: CASRLSQGSGELFF
DNA: TGTGCAAGTCGCCTTTCACAGGGTTCCGGGGAGCTGTTTTTT

J: TRBJ2-5
V: TRBV19
size: few
D: NA
CDR3: CASSMAGLRETQYF
DNA: TGTGCCAGTAGTATGGCGGGTCTGAGGGAGACCCAGTACTTC

J: TRBJ2-1
V: TRBV7-9
size: once
D: TRBD2
CDR3: CASSLDPLAETMKGQFF
DNA: TGTGCCAGCAGCTTAGACCCACTAGCGGAAACAATGAAGGGGCAGTTCTTC

J: TRBJ2-1
V: TRBV6-4
size: NA
D: TRBD2
CDR3: CASSAWEGPSNEQFF
DNA: TGTGCCAGCAGTGCGTGGGAGGGACCTAGCAATGAGCAGTTCTTC

J: TRBJ2-7
V: TRBV5-1
size: NA
D: NA
CDR3: CASSLDVLSSYEQYF
DNA: TGCGCCAGCAGCTTGGACGTTCTTAGCTCCTACGAGCAGTACTTC

J: TRBJ2-3
V: TRBV29-1
size: NA
D: TRBD2
CDR3: CSVTGLAETTDTQYF
DNA: TGCAGCGTTACGGGACTAGCGGAGACCACAGATACGCAGTATTTT

J: TRBJ2-1
V: TRBV10-3
size: NA
D: NA
CDR3: CAISVRDTNEQFF
DNA: TGTGCCATCAGTGTCCGGGACACTAATGAGCAGTTCTTC

J: TRBJ2-7
V: TRBV5-6
size: NA
D: NA
CDR3: CASSLGQPSYEQYF
DNA: TGTGCCAGCAGCTTGGGACAGCCGTCCTACGAGCAGTACTTC

J: TRBJ2-7
V: TRBV12-2
size: NA
D: NA
CDR3: CASLPPWGIYEQYF
DNA: TGTGCAAGTCTCCCCCCGTGGGGGATATACGAGCAGTACTTC

J: TRBJ2-2
V: TRBV5-1
size: NA
D: TRBD2
CDR3: CASSLLAGDTGELFF
DNA: TGCGCCAGCAGCTTACTAGCGGGAGACACCGGGGAGCTGTTTTTT

J: TRBJ1-2
V: TRBV6-1
size: NA
D: TRBD1
CDR3: CASSGWDRRNYGYTF
DNA: TGTGCCAGCAGTGGCTGGGACAGACGAAACTATGGCTACACCTTC

J: TRBJ1-4
V: TRBV9
size: NA
D: NA
CDR3: CASSVAGVDNEKLFF
DNA: TGTGCCAGCAGCGTAGCTGGGGTTGATAATGAAAAACTGTTTTTT

J: TRBJ1-4
V: TRBV27
size: NA
D: TRBD1
CDR3: CASLWSPADRVQDEKLFF
DNA: TGTGCCAGCCTCTGGTCCCCGGCCGACAGGGTTCAAGATGAAAAACTGTTTTTT

J: TRBJ2-7
V: TRBV27
size: NA
D: TRBD1
CDR3: CASSLNRGGYEQYF
DNA: TGTGCCAGCAGTTTAAACAGGGGCGGCTACGAGCAGTACTTC

J: TRBJ1-4
V: TRBV5-4
size: NA
D: NA
CDR3: CASSRDLTVVSEKLFF
DNA: TGTGCCAGCAGCAGGGATCTGACAGTCGTTAGTGAAAAACTGTTTTTT

J: TRBJ2-1
V: TRBV7-6
size: NA
D: TRBD1
CDR3: CASSLGQGALNEQFF
DNA: TGTGCCAGCAGCTTAGGACAGGGAGCTCTGAATGAGCAGTTCTTC

J: TRBJ2-5
V: TRBV6-5
size: NA
D: NA
CDR3: CASSKGGRRETQYF
DNA: TGTGCCAGTTCCAAGGGTGGCCGAAGAGAGACCCAGTACTTC

J: TRBJ2-2
V: TRBV9
size: NA
D: TRBD1
CDR3: CASSSRTGNTGELFF
DNA: TGTGCCAGCAGCTCACGGACAGGGAACACCGGGGAGCTGTTTTTT

J: TRBJ2-1
V: TRBV7-9
size: NA
D: TRBD1
CDR3: CASSRFQDRDNEQFF
DNA: TGTGCCAGTTCCCGATTTCAGGACAGGGACAATGAGCAGTTCTTC

J: TRBJ2-1
V: TRBV21-1
size: NA
D: NA
CDR3: CASSKSPSGRAVYEQFF
DNA: TGTGCCAGCAGCAAATCCCCTAGCGGGAGGGCCGTTTATGAGCAGTTCTTC